These T cell receptor beta chains were read from a single sample in a study of blood T cell repertoires in COVID-19. Using immunoSEQ multiplex PCR, the repertoire was profiled, and TCRdb retains in-frame clones only, with some absent. The sample holds around 100,000 clones, approximately 81% seen once. Sequenced sample: peripheral blood. These receptors were collected from a man aged 35 to 55 with acute or convalescent COVID-19. Each CDR3 is given with its conserved first and last residue. Where a row states a size, it is once, few, many or the class of an expanded clone; other rows omit it.

TRBV18 - CASSTSQGYLTEAFF
TRBV4-2 - CASSPPGGPYEQYF
TRBV21-1 - CASSKGQLSNQPQHF
TRBV6-5 - CASVKRGSYNEQFF
TRBV27 - CASSPFAGDSGNTIYF
TRBV24-1 - CATSDQLQGDTGELFF
TRBV24-1 - CATSDYNNEQFF
TRBV19 - CASRRGLAAGQETQYF
TRBV5-6 - CASSFRILTEAFF
TRBV12-3/TRBV12-4 - CASISQANQPQHF
TRBV6-1 - CASSGRDSVILTDGELFF
TRBV13 - CASSTEGETQYF
TRBV20-1 - CSASGRQGYNEQFF
TRBV11-2 once CASSRKTGQGWNTEAFF
TRBV27 once CATIGAGDGPSYEQYF
TRBV4-1 - CASSQDPGLAGDNEQFF
TRBV19 - CASSSAGTDMNTEAFF
TRBV5-1 - CASSLAKTASTDTQYF
TRBV3-1/TRBV3-2 - CASSQDLLGGSEQYF
TRBV6-6 - CASNRQATYEQYF
TRBV4-3 - CASSQDRQDFEAFF
TRBV5-1 - CASSFSDRGTDTQYF
TRBV5-1 - CASSLGDRASYGYTF
TRBV5-1 - CASRETENSPLHF
TRBV29-1 - CSVEDLSGTGNTEAFF
TRBV14 - CASSRPGGTYEQYF
TRBV18 - CASSTQGSSYNEQFF
TRBV5-1 - CASSRGTSGPQETQYF
TRBV27 - CASSSEETQYF
TRBV11-2 - CASSAGGGETQYF
TRBV9 - CASSVAPQGENEQFF
TRBV4-1 - CASSQVWKLWGRATEAFF
TRBV19 - CASSIGPQGYNEQFF
TRBV4-1 - CASSPLRPPLAGGAPPEQYF
TRBV30 - CAWSVSGRDGYTF
TRBV6-2/TRBV6-3 once CASSYSTESALDSYEQYF
TRBV30 - CAWSGDRDEKLFF
TRBV11-2 - CASSLAWTPKKSGNTIYF
TRBV6-4 - CASRPGLAGGDTDTQYF
TRBV11-3 - CASSTLALDTQYF
TRBV12-3/TRBV12-4 - CASSPLGKEKLFF
TRBV7-9 - CASSASGTSGYLEFF
TRBV5-6 - CASSFLAPSTDTQYF